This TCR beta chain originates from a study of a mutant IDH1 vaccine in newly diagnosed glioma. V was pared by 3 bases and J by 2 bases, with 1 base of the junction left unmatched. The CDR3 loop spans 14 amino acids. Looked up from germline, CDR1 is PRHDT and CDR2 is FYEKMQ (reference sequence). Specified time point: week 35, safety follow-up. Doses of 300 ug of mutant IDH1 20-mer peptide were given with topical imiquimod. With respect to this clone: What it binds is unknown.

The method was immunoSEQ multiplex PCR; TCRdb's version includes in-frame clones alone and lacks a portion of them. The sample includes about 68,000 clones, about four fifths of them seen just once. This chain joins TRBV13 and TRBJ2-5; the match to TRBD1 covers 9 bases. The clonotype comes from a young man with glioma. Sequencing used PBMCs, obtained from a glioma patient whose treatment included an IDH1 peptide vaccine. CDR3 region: CASSFDRGQETQYF. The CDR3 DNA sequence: TGTGCCAGCAGCTTCGACAGGGGGCAAGAGACCCAGTACTTC.